These 29 T cell receptor beta chains were all obtained from the same sample, sequenced in a study of blood T cell repertoires in COVID-19. Only in-frame clones appear in the TCRdb table, and some are missing; sequencing was by immunoSEQ multiplex PCR. The sample records approximately 230,000 clones, about 90% being singletons. The sequenced sample consisted of peripheral blood. The receptors stem from a man between 18 and 29 years old with active or convalescent COVID-19.

A word on this clone: Different DNA sequences within this sample yield the same CDR3. The chain couples TRBV6-6 to TRBJ2-7, with 11 bases matching TRBD1. CDR1 MNHNY and CDR2 SVGAGI come from the germline V gene (reference sequence). This CDR3 contains 14 residues. J lost 2 bases, V lost 5 bases, and 2 bases had no gene match. CDR3 amino acids: CASSRGQGAYEQYF. The CDR3 nucleotides read TGTGCCAGCAGTAGGGGACAGGGGGCCTACGAGCAGTACTTC.

This chain joins TRBV28 and TRBJ1-5; D is unresolved. CDR3 length: 16 amino acids. The V end was cut by 3 bases, the J end by 1 base, with 13 bases between. Germline V lookup: CDR1 MDHEN, CDR2 SYDVKM. The CDR3 coding sequence is TGTGCCAGCAGTTTGGAGGGAGGGATCAGCAATCAGCCCCAGCATTTT. Translation: CASSLEGGISNQPQHF.

In its sample, this clone was seen once. The genes are TRBV28 and TRBJ1-1; the match to TRBD1 covers 7 bases. CDR3 length equals 15 residues. The V and J ends lost 4 bases and 0 bases, in that order; junction bases with no gene match: 5. Germline V CDR1 and CDR2: MDHEN, SYDVKM. The CDR3 region is CASSSGQLMNTEAFF. CDR3 coding DNA: TGTGCCAGCAGTTCGGGACAGTTAATGAACACTGAAGCTTTCTTT.

The chain is built from TRBV6-6 and TRBJ1-2, with 7 positions matching TRBD1. V shed 2 bases and J 7 bases; nucleotides not matched to a gene: 4. CDR1 is MNHNY, CDR2 SVGAGI, per germline (reference sequence). There are 13 residues in the CDR3. The CDR3 sequence: CASSYTTGVGYTF. The CDR3 coding sequence is TGTGCCAGCAGTTACACTACAGGGGTTGGCTACACCTTC.

The genes are TRBV4-3 and TRBJ2-5, with D unresolved. Germline CDR1 LGHNA, CDR2 YSLEER. V lost 0 bases and J lost 5, with 10 bases in between. This CDR3 spans 14 amino acids. DNA for the CDR3: TGCGCCAGCAGCCAAGAAGCTAGGATCGAGACCCAGTACTTC. Translating gives CASSQEARIETQYF.

The chain uses TRBV28 and TRBJ1-5; 10 positions agree with TRBD1. This CDR3 is 15 amino acids long. Germline lookup yields CDR1 MDHEN and CDR2 SYDVKM. J was trimmed by 5 bases and V by 4 bases; bases with no gene match: 5. DNA of the CDR3: TGTGCCAGCAGTTGGGGACAGGGGCGCGATCAGCCCCAGCATTTT. It is translated as CASSWGQGRDQPQHF. Complete variable domain (other parts from reference TRBV28 and TRBJ1-5): DVKVTQSSRYLVKRTGEKVFLECVQDMDHENMFWYRQDPGLGLRLIYFSYDVKMKEKGDIPEGYSVSREKKERFSLILESASTNQTSMYLCASSWGQGRDQPQHFGDGTRLSIL.

The rearrangement joins TRBV5-8 to TRBJ1-3; D not resolved. The V end was cut by 3 bases, the J end by 3 bases, with 7 bases between. Germline V gene sequence: CDR1 SGHTS, CDR2 YDEGEE. There are 13 residues in the CDR3. CDR3 nucleotides: TGTGCCAGCAGCTCGGGTGGTGGAAACACCATATATTTT. Translation: CASSSGGGNTIYF.

The chain links TRBV19 to TRBJ1-1; no definite D call. Looked up from germline, CDR1 is LNHDA and CDR2 is SQIVND (reference sequence). The CDR3 runs 20 residues. Trimming removed 9 bases from V and 0 bases from J, with 32 bases in between. The CDR3 DNA sequence: TGTGCCAGCGCTTTCCTATATTCCGAGGCCCTTAGGATAATGAACACTGAAGCTTTCTTT. This translates into CASAFLYSEALRIMNTEAFF.

V is TRBV4-3 and J is TRBJ2-3; D perhaps matches TRBD1 (5 bases). The V end was cut by 4 bases, the J end by 0 bases, with 11 bases between. The length of the CDR3 is 15 residues. Germline values: CDR1 LGHNA, CDR2 YSLEER. The CDR3 protein is CASSRQTVSTDTQYF. CDR3 nucleotides: TGCGCCAGCAGCCGACAGACCGTGAGCACAGATACGCAGTATTTT.

The chain carries TRBV9 and TRBJ1-1, with 7 bases matching TRBD1. The junction had 5 bases not matched to a gene; V was cut back by 5 bases and J by 4 bases. The germline gives CDR1 SGDLS, CDR2 YYNGEE. This CDR3 contains 13 residues. The CDR3 sequence is CASSPGGFTEAFF. CDR3 DNA: TGTGCCAGCAGTCCAGGGGGGTTCACTGAAGCTTTCTTT.

The chain is built from TRBV11-2 and TRBJ1-2; possibly TRBD1 for D (6 bases). Per the germline V gene, CDR1 is SGHAT and CDR2 is FQNNGV. The germline V and J ends were trimmed by 1 base and 2 bases, with 14 bases remaining between them. The CDR3 contains 16 residues. The CDR3 spells CASSLVPRGSNYGYTF. The CDR3 bases are TGTGCCAGCAGCTTAGTTCCCAGGGGCTCGAACTATGGCTACACCTTC.

The chain combines TRBV6-2 or TRBV6-3 with TRBJ2-1, with 8 bases fitting TRBD2. The CDR3 runs 14 residues. Germline loops: CDR1 MNHEY, CDR2 SVGEGT. Trimming took 6 bases from V and 4 from J; bases not matched to a gene: 5. CDR3 protein: CASSPSGQYNEQFF. The CDR3 DNA sequence: TGTGCCAGCAGCCCTAGCGGGCAATACAATGAGCAGTTCTTC.

The chain links TRBV10-2 to TRBJ1-2; tentatively, D is TRBD1 (5 bases). V was cut by 8 bases and J by 2 bases, with 9 bases left in between. CDR3 length: 12 amino acids. Looked up from germline, CDR1 is WSHSY and CDR2 is SAAADI. The CDR3 bases are TGCGCCAGCTCCGACAGAAACTATGGCTACACCTTC. Its translation: CASSDRNYGYTF.

This clone showed up just a few times. CDR3 sequence (DNA): TGTGCCAGCAGCTCCAGCGGACAGGGTGGCTATGGCTACACCTTC. This sequence encodes CASSSSGQGGYGYTF. This chain joins TRBV7-3 and TRBJ1-2; TRBD1 aligns across 8 bases. This CDR3 contains 15 residues. Trimming cost V 4 bases and J 4 bases; bases outside gene matches: 8. From germline, CDR1 is SGHTA and CDR2 FQGTGA.

V usage is TRBV7-3 and J usage is TRBJ2-3; 8 nucleotides line up with TRBD2. The V and J ends lost 4 bases and 4 bases, in that order; junction bases with no gene match: 7. The germline V gene encodes CDR1 SGHTA and CDR2 FQGTGA. The CDR3 is 15 residues long. The CDR3 region is CASSSTGGPADTQYF. The CDR3 region has the DNA TGTGCCAGCAGCTCCACGGGGGGGCCAGCAGATACGCAGTATTTT.

This sequence joins TRBV27 and TRBJ1-2, with TRBD1 matching over 10 bases. The V gene end was trimmed by 3 bases and the J gene end by 4 bases; junction bases not matched to a gene: 2. The CDR3 contains 14 residues. Germline lookup yields CDR1 MNHEY and CDR2 SMNVEV (reference sequence). CDR3 nucleotide sequence: TGTGCCAGCAGTTTCGGACAGGGGGGCTATGGCTACACCTTC. Its protein is CASSFGQGGYGYTF.

This chain links TRBV1 with TRBJ1-2; TRBD1, the D gene given by the table, was not confirmed from the DNA. TRBV1 is a documented pseudogene. This CDR3 spans 12 amino acids. For the CDR3, the DNA is TGCACCAGCAGCCAAACGCAGGGATCCTACACCTTC. It specifies CTSSQTQGSYTF.

The rearrangement links TRBV18 to TRBJ2-2; D is unresolved. The CDR3 is 13 amino acids. Deletions cut 3 bases from V and 7 bases from J, with 9 bases between. CDR1 and CDR2 from the germline V gene are KGHSH and LQKENI. The CDR3 DNA reads TGTGCCAGCTCACCCGATCGCGGCGGGGAGCTGTTTTTT. It yields the protein CASSPDRGGELFF.

J is TRBJ2-5 and V is TRBV7-3, with 8 bases that match TRBD2. V shed 5 bases, J shed 4 bases, and the junction held 15 bases outside the gene matches. The CDR3 loop spans 17 amino acids. Germline loops: CDR1 SGHTA, CDR2 FQGTGA. The DNA for the CDR3 is TGTGCCAGCAGCCTCAATACTAGCGGCCAGGGGAGAGAGACCCAGTACTTC. Translation gives CASSLNTSGQGRETQYF.

This chain uses TRBV6-5 with TRBJ2-1; 9 bases fit TRBD1. The CDR3 covers 15 residues. In germline, CDR1 is MNHEY, CDR2 SVGAGI. J gave up 4 bases and V 7 bases, and 8 bases lay outside the gene matches. DNA of the CDR3: TGTGCCAGCAAAGCGGACAGGGGATTTTACAATGAGCAGTTCTTC. Its translation is CASKADRGFYNEQFF.

CDR3 protein: CASSQEQGWKTQYF. DNA of the CDR3: TGCGCCAGCAGCCAAGAACAGGGCTGGAAGACCCAGTACTTC. The chain employs TRBV4-1 and TRBJ2-5, with a weak D call TRBD1 (6 bases). In germline, CDR1 is MGHRA, CDR2 YSYEKL. The CDR3 runs to 14 residues. V gave up 0 bases and J gave up 6 bases, with 11 bases separating them.

The gene calls are TRBV28 and TRBJ1-3; 9 nucleotides agree with TRBD1. The CDR3 has 15 amino acids. The germline gives CDR1 MDHEN, CDR2 SYDVKM. V was pared by 7 bases and J by 0 bases, with 4 bases of the junction left unmatched. The CDR3 region is CASTRDRVSGNTIYF. The CDR3, as DNA: TGTGCCAGCACCAGGGACAGGGTCTCTGGAAACACCATATATTTT.

The sample holds one count of this clone. This sequence joins TRBV11-2 and TRBJ1-2, with D tentatively TRBD1 (5 bases). Deletions cut 4 bases from V and 6 bases from J, with 12 bases between. Germline V CDR1 and CDR2: SGHAT, FQNNGV. CDR3 length: 13 residues. This CDR3 is CASSSHKGNGYTF. DNA of the CDR3: TGTGCCAGCAGCTCCCATAAGGGGAATGGCTACACCTTC.

This rearrangement joins TRBV18 to TRBJ1-1; D is perhaps TRBD1 (6 bases). V dropped 3 bases and J dropped 3 bases, with 17 bases sitting between them. CDR1 is KGHSH, CDR2 LQKENI, per germline. The CDR3 has 16 residues. CDR3 in amino acids: CASSPLGALGDTEAFF. Here the CDR3 DNA reads TGTGCCAGCTCACCCCTGGGGGCGCTGGGGGACACTGAAGCTTTCTTT. The full variable domain, in which reference TRBV18 and TRBJ1-1 provide the parts outside the CDR3, is NAGVMQNPRHLVRRRGQEARLRCSPMKGHSHVYWYRQLPEEGLKFMVYLQKENIIDESGMPKERFSAEFPKEGPSILRIQQVVRGDSAAYFCASSPLGALGDTEAFFGQGTRLTVV.

Here the CDR3 DNA reads TGTGCCGGGTCGGGAACCGGGGAGCTGTTTTTT. Residues: CAGSGTGELFF. The J gene is TRBJ2-2, the V gene TRBV2; maybe TRBD2 (5 bases). CDR1 is SNHLY and CDR2 is FYNNEI in the germline V gene. This CDR3 has 11 amino acids. V was pared by 11 bases and J by 5 bases, with 9 bases between. The full variable domain, completed using reference TRBV2 and TRBJ2-2, is EPEVTQTPSHQVTQMGQEVILRCVPISNHLYFYWYRQILGQKVEFLVSFYNNEISEKSEIFDDQFSVERPDGSNFTLKIRSTKLEDSAMYFCAGSGTGELFFGEGSRLTVL.

The chain couples TRBV7-2 to TRBJ2-3, with D possibly TRBD1 on 6 matching bases. The CDR3 runs to 15 residues. Trimming pared 6 bases from V and 6 bases from J, leaving 19 bases between. Germline values: CDR1 SGHTA, CDR2 FQGNSA. CDR3 sequence: CASRSGTIKGDTQYF. The CDR3 region has the DNA TGTGCCAGCAGATCCGGGACAATTAAAGGCGATACGCAGTATTTT.

In DNA form, the CDR3 reads TGTGCCAGCAGCGGAAGGGGACTAGCGGGGGGTTTTAAAGAGACCCAGTACTTC. This encodes CASSGRGLAGGFKETQYF. The chain employs TRBV7-6 and TRBJ2-5; 15 nucleotides line up with TRBD2. The CDR3 has 18 amino acids. In germline, CDR1 is SGHVS, CDR2 FNYEAQ. V was pared by 5 bases and J by 3 bases, with 10 bases of the junction left unmatched.

The chain is built from TRBV27 and TRBJ2-2, with 13 positions matching TRBD2. Germline V gene lookup returns CDR1 MNHEY and CDR2 SMNVEV (reference sequence). V shed 6 bases, J shed 8 bases, and the junction held 9 bases outside the gene matches. The CDR3 sequence is 16 residues long. CDR3 DNA sequence: TGTGCCAGCAGCTCGACTAGCGGGGGGACTAAAGGGGAGCTGTTTTTT. This encodes CASSSTSGGTKGELFF.

This clone showed up just a few times. The chain employs TRBV10-3 and TRBJ1-1; maybe TRBD1 (5 bases). Germline values: CDR1 ENHRY, CDR2 SYGVKD. CDR3 size: 12 residues. V was cut by 7 bases and J by 0 bases, with 6 bases left in between. CDR3 sequence: CAIKTVNTEAFF. The CDR3 coding sequence is TGTGCCATCAAGACAGTGAACACTGAAGCTTTCTTT.